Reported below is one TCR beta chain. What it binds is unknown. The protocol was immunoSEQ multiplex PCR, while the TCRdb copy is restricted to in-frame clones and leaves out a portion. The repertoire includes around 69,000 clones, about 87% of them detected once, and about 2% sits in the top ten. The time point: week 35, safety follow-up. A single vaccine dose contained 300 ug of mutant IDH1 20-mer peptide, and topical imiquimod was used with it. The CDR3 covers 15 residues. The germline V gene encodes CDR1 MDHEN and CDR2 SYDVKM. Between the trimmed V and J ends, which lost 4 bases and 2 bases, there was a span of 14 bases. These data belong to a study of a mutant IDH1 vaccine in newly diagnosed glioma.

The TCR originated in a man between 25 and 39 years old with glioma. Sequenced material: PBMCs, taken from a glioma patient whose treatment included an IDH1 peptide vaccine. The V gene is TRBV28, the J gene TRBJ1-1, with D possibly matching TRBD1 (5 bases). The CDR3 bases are TGTGCCAGCAGTTCGGCGGGGGGAGTCAACACTGAAGCTTTCTTT. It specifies CASSSAGGVNTEAFF. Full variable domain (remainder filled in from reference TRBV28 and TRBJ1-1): DVKVTQSSRYLVKRTGEKVFLECVQDMDHENMFWYRQDPGLGLRLIYFSYDVKMKEKGDIPEGYSVSREKKERFSLILESASTNQTSMYLCASSSAGGVNTEAFFGQGTRLTVV.